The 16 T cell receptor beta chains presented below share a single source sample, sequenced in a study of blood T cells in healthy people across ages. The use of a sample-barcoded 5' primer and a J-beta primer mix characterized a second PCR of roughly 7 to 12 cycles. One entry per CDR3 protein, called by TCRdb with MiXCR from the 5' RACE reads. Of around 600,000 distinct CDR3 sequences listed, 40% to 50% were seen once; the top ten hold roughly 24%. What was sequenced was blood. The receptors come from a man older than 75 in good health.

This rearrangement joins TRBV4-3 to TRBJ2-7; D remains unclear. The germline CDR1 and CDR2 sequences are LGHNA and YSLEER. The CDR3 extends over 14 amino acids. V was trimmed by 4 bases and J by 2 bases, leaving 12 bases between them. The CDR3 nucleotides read TGCGCCAGCAGCCTCGGTCTTCATACCTACGAGCAGTACTTC. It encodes CASSLGLHTYEQYF.

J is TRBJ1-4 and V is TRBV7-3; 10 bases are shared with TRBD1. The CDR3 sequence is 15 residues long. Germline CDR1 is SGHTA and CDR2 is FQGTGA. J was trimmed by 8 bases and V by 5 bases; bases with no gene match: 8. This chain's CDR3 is CASSNRDRGPEKLFF. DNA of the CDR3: TGTGCCAGCAGCAACCGGGACAGGGGCCCCGAAAAACTGTTTTTT.

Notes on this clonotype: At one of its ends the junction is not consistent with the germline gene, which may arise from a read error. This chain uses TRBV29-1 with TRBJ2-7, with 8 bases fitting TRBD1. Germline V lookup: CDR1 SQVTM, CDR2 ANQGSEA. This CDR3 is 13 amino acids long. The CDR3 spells CSGEGQGAGTQYF. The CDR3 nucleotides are TGCAGCGGTGAAGGGCAGGGGGCCGGTACCCAGTACTTC.

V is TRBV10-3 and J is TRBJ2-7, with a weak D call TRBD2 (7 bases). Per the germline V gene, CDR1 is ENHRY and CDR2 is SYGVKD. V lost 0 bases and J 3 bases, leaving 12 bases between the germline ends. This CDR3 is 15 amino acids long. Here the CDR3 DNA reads TGTGCCATCAGTGAGTCTGGGGGGGCCCTCTACGAGCAGTACTTC. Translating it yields CAISESGGALYEQYF.

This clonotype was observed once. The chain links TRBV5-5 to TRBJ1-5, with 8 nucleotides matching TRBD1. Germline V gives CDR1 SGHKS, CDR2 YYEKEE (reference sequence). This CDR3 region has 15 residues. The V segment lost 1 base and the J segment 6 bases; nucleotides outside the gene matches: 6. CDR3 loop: CASSLMTGESQPQHF. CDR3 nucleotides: TGTGCCAGCAGCTTGATGACAGGGGAAAGTCAGCCCCAGCATTTT.

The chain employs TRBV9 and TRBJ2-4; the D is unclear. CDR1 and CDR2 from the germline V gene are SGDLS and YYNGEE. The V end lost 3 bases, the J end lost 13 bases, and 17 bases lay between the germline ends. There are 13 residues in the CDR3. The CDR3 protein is CASSASPYNEQYF. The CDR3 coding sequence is TGTGCCAGCAGCGCCTCCCCCTACAATGAGCAGTACTTC.

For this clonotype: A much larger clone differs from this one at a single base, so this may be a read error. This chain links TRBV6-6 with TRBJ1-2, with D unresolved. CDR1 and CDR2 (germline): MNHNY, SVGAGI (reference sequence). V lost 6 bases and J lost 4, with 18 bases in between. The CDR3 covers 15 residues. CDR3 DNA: TGTGCCAGCAGGGACCCGACCCACCGGGGCTATGGCTACACCTTC. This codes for CASRDPTHRGYGYTF.

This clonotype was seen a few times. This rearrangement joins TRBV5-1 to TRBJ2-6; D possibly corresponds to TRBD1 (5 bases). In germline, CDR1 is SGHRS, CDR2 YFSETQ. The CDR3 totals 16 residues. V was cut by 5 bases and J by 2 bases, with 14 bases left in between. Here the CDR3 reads CASRPVGAPGANVLTF. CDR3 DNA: TGCGCCAGCAGGCCCGTTGGGGCCCCTGGGGCCAACGTCCTGACTTTC.

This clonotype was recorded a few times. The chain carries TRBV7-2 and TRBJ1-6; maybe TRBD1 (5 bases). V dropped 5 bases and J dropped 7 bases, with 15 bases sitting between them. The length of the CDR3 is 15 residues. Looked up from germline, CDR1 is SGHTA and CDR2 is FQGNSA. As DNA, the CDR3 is TGTGCCAGCAGCCCCTCGGGACGGAACAATTCACCCCTCCACTTT. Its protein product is CASSPSGRNNSPLHF. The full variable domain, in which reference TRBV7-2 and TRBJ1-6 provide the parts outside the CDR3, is GAGVSQSPSNKVTEKGKDVELRCDPISGHTALYWYRQSLGQGLEFLIYFQGNSAPDKSGLPSDRFSAERTGGSVSTLTIQRTQQEDSAVYLCASSPSGRNNSPLHFGNGTRLTVT.

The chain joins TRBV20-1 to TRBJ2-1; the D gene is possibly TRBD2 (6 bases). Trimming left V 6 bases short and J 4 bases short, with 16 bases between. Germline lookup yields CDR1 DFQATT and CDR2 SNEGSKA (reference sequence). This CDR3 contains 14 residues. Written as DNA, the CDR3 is TGCAGTGCGCTCGGGACTTTGCTTTACAATGAGCAGTTCTTC. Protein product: CSALGTLLYNEQFF.

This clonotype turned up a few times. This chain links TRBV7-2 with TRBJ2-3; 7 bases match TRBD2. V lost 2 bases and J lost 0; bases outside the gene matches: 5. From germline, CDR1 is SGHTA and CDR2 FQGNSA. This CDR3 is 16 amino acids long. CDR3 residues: CASSLLADASTDTQYF. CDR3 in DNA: TGTGCCAGCAGCTTACTAGCGGACGCTAGCACAGATACGCAGTATTTT.

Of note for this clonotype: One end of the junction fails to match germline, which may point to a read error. The CDR3 DNA sequence: TGTGCCCGCAGTCGCCGAGGGACTAGCGGGAGAGGGCCGGGCACAGATACGCAGTATTTT. Translated, it gives CARSRRGTSGRGPGTDTQYF. This chain uses TRBV6-1 with TRBJ2-3; 14 nucleotides line up with TRBD2. Per the germline V gene, CDR1 is MNHNS and CDR2 is SASEGT. The CDR3 runs 20 residues.

CDR3 nucleotides: TGTGCCAGCAGCCCGGACAGGGCAATTGACACTGAAGCTTTCTTT. Protein sequence: CASSPDRAIDTEAFF. The chain couples TRBV7-2 to TRBJ1-1; 8 bases are shared with TRBD1. CDR1 is SGHTA, CDR2 FQGNSA, per germline. The CDR3 covers 15 residues. V was clipped by 5 bases and J by 3 bases; unmatched bases: 8.

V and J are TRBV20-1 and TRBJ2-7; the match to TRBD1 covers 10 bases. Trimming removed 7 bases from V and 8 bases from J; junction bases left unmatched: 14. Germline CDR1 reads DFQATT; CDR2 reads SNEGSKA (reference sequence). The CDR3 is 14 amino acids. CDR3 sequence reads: CSVAGTGAVKKQYF. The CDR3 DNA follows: TGCAGTGTCGCTGGGACAGGGGCCGTCAAGAAGCAGTACTTC.

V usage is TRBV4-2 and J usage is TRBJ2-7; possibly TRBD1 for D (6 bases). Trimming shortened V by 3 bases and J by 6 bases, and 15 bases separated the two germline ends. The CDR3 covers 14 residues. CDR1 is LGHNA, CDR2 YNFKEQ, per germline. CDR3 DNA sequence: TGTGCCAGCAGCCAGGGACCGACAGGTCGCGAGCAGTACTTC. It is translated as CASSQGPTGREQYF.

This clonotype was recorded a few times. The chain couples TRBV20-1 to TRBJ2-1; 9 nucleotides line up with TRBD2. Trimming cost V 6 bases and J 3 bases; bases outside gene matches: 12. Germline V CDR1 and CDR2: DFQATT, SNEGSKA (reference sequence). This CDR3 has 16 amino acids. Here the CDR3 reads CSAKGSQRGDYNEQFF. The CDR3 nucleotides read TGCAGTGCCAAAGGGTCTCAGCGGGGGGACTACAATGAGCAGTTCTTC.